Sequencing of this T cell receptor beta chain was carried out in a study of T cells after somatic rescue of genetic block. V was cut by 4 bases and J by 4 bases, with 12 bases left in between. CDR3 length: 14 amino acids. Germline V CDR1 and CDR2: SGHRS, YFSETQ. The table came from immunoSEQ multiplex PCR; TCRdb's copy has only in-frame clones and leaves some out. The data show some 12,000 clones, with more than 65% seen just once and roughly 21% held by the top ten. The chain has TRBV5-1 and TRBJ2-1; no clear D gene. Sequenced sample: peripheral blood mononuclear cells (PBMCs). This receptor was identified in a boy aged 5 to 17. This chain's CDR3 is CASSGVPLYNEQFF. The CDR3 DNA follows: TGCGCCAGCAGCGGGGTCCCCTTGTACAATGAGCAGTTCTTC.